These 32 T cell receptor beta chains were all obtained from the same sample, sequenced in a study of blood T cell repertoires in COVID-19 (dated by TCRdb to the early 2020s). To prepare the library, the immunoSEQ multiplex PCR assay was applied. TCRdb carries this immuneACCESS record with in-frame sequences only. Its versions omit some clonotypes, under half of them owing to an unresolved V gene in the studies checked, with the rest unexplained. The sample records about 200,000 clones, approximately 84% of which are singletons. The ten most abundant clones make up about 4.5% of the sample. Sequencing was carried out using peripheral blood. These receptors were collected from a man aged 50-60 years with acute or convalescent COVID-19.

V usage is TRBV19 and J usage is TRBJ1-1; D is undetermined. The CDR3 is 13 amino acids. From germline, CDR1 is LNHDA and CDR2 SQIVND (reference sequence). The V end was cut by 4 bases, the J end by 0 bases, with 6 bases between. The DNA of the CDR3 is TGTGCCAGTAGTAAAGCACTGAACACTGAAGCTTTCTTT. Translation: CASSKALNTEAFF.

The chain carries TRBV5-1 and TRBJ2-1; D not certain. V was pared by 2 bases and J by 0 bases, with 21 bases between. There are 19 residues in the CDR3. Germline CDR1 SGHRS, CDR2 YFSETQ. The DNA of the CDR3 is TGCGCCAGCAGCTTTCGGTATTCATCCCGGTCGAGCTCCTACAATGAGCAGTTCTTC. It encodes CASSFRYSSRSSSYNEQFF.

Written as DNA, the CDR3 is TGTGCCAGCAGCCGACATATCGGACAGGGGGTTGAAAAACTGTTTTTT. Translating gives CASSRHIGQGVEKLFF. The chain links TRBV7-7 to TRBJ1-4; 10 positions match TRBD1. The germline gives CDR1 SSHAT, CDR2 FNYEAQ (reference sequence). This CDR3 comprises 16 residues. The junction had 10 bases not matched to a gene; V was cut back by 5 bases and J by 7 bases. Combining the CDR3 with reference TRBV7-7 and TRBJ1-4 gives the whole variable domain GAGVSQSPRYKVTKRGQDVTLRCDPISSHATLYWYQQALGQGPEFLTYFNYEAQPDKSGLPSDRFSAERPEGSISTLTIQRTEQRDSAMYRCASSRHIGQGVEKLFFGSGTQLSVL.

The rearrangement links TRBV5-1 to TRBJ2-7; TRBD2 aligns across 9 bases. This CDR3 spans 16 amino acids. The germline V gene has CDR1 SGHRS and CDR2 YFSETQ. Unmatched junction bases numbered 4, after V lost 0 bases and J lost 0 bases. DNA of the CDR3: TGCGCCAGCAGCTTGGCCCCTAGCGGGACCTCCTACGAGCAGTACTTC. It is translated as CASSLAPSGTSYEQYF.

This clone was picked up one time. V usage is TRBV12-3 or TRBV12-4 and J usage is TRBJ1-1; tentative D call: TRBD1 (6 bases). V was shortened by 4 bases and J by 1 base, with 7 bases between the two germline ends. The CDR3 is 13 residues long. Here the CDR3 reads CASSWTANTEAFF. The CDR3, as DNA: TGTGCCAGCAGTTGGACAGCGAACACTGAAGCTTTCTTT.

To note about this clone: The junction differs from germline at one of its ends, possibly a read error. V and J are TRBV5-1 and TRBJ1-5, with 10 bases that match TRBD1. The CDR3 spans 15 residues. CDR1 and CDR2 from the germline V gene are SGHRS and YFSETQ. CDR3 amino acids: CASRLGTGEGQPQHF. The CDR3 bases are TGCGCCAGCCGCTTAGGGACAGGGGAAGGTCAGCCCCAGCATTTT.

The J gene is TRBJ1-2, the V gene TRBV29-1; 7 bases are shared with TRBD1. The CDR3 runs 11 residues. J was trimmed by 6 bases and V by 5 bases; bases with no gene match: 3. Germline values: CDR1 SQVTM, CDR2 ANQGSEA. The CDR3 here is CSVRGRDGYTF. DNA of the CDR3: TGCAGCGTTAGGGGGCGCGATGGCTACACCTTC.

This chain uses TRBV5-4 with TRBJ2-7; 9 bases fit TRBD1. V shed 4 bases, J shed 2 bases, and the junction held 7 bases outside the gene matches. The germline V gene has CDR1 SGHNT and CDR2 YYREEE (reference sequence). The CDR3 covers 15 residues. This chain's CDR3 is CASSLPRQGAYEQYF. CDR3 DNA sequence: TGTGCCAGCAGCCTTCCGCGACAGGGGGCCTACGAGCAGTACTTC.

Written as DNA, the CDR3 is TGTGCCAGCAGTGTTCCCAGGCCTCTAGCCAAAAACATTCAGTACTTC. As protein: CASSVPRPLAKNIQYF. This rearrangement joins TRBV6-1 to TRBJ2-4; the D is unclear. The germline V and J ends were trimmed by 4 bases and 0 bases, with 13 bases remaining between them. Germline V gives CDR1 MNHNS, CDR2 SASEGT. This CDR3 is built from 16 residues.

This rearrangement joins TRBV28 to TRBJ2-7; 7 bases fit TRBD2. The V gene end was trimmed by 6 bases and the J gene end by 7 bases; junction bases not matched to a gene: 9. The CDR3 is made up of 13 amino acids. In germline, CDR1 is MDHEN, CDR2 SYDVKM. The CDR3 region has the DNA TGTGCCAGCAGCCTCCTGGGGCGGGGGGAGCAGTACTTC. Encoded protein: CASSLLGRGEQYF.

This sequence joins TRBV3-1 (or the pseudogene TRBV3-2) and TRBJ1-3; D possibly corresponds to TRBD1 (5 bases). CDR3 length equals 17 residues. Trimming took 4 bases from V and 0 from J, leaving 16 bases between them. Per germline, CDR1 LGHDT and CDR2 YNNKEL (reference sequence). The CDR3 region has the DNA TGTGCCAGCAGCCTCTTACAGGTTACCTCCTCTGGAAACACCATATATTTT. It encodes CASSLLQVTSSGNTIYF.

This chain uses TRBV7-9 with TRBJ1-1; 7 positions match TRBD1. CDR1 is SEHNR and CDR2 is FQNEAQ in the germline V gene (reference sequence). V shed 3 bases and J 6 bases; nucleotides not matched to a gene: 19. The CDR3 spans 18 residues. CDR3 in amino acids: CASSFKGAGSGRSAEAFF. As DNA, the CDR3 is TGTGCCAGCAGCTTTAAGGGGGCAGGATCCGGCAGAAGCGCTGAAGCTTTCTTT.

CDR3 nucleotide sequence: TGTGCCAGCAGTCTTCGACAGGGACGTAATGAAAAACTGTTTTTT. Its translation: CASSLRQGRNEKLFF. The chain combines TRBV6-5 with TRBJ1-4; 7 nucleotides align to TRBD1. Germline V gene lookup returns CDR1 MNHEY and CDR2 SVGAGI. This CDR3 comprises 15 residues. V lost 5 bases and J lost 4; bases outside the gene matches: 7.

The V call is TRBV6-5, the J call TRBJ1-5; D is undetermined. CDR1 is MNHEY and CDR2 is SVGAGI in the germline V gene. The CDR3 extends over 15 amino acids. Trimming pared 6 bases from V and 0 bases from J, leaving 12 bases between. In nucleotides, the CDR3 is TGTGCCAGCAGCGCCCCGGGTTTTAGCAATCAGCCCCAGCATTTT. Translating it yields CASSAPGFSNQPQHF.

The V and J genes are TRBV19 and TRBJ2-7; TRBD2 aligns across 15 bases. The CDR3 sequence is 17 residues long. CDR1 and CDR2 from the germline V gene are LNHDA and SQIVND (reference sequence). V lost 5 bases to trimming and J lost 1 base; unmatched junction nucleotides: 6. This CDR3 is CASSLTGLAGGSYEQYF. In DNA, the CDR3 is TGTGCCAGTAGTCTCACGGGACTAGCGGGGGGATCCTACGAGCAGTACTTC. The whole variable domain, filled in from reference TRBV19 and TRBJ2-7, reads DGGITQSPKYLFRKEGQNVTLSCEQNLNHDAMYWYRQDPGQGLRLIYYSQIVNDFQKGDIAEGYSVSREKKESFPLTVTSAQKNPTAFYLCASSLTGLAGGSYEQYFGPGTRLTVT.

The genes are TRBV9 and TRBJ1-6, with TRBD1 as a possible D gene (5 bases). From germline, CDR1 is SGDLS and CDR2 YYNGEE. The CDR3 contains 14 residues. V dropped 0 bases and J dropped 10 bases, with 11 bases sitting between them. CDR3 bases: TGTGCCAGCAGCGTAGGGACATTAGGCTCACCCCTCCACTTT. Amino acid sequence: CASSVGTLGSPLHF. Full variable domain (missing parts from reference TRBV9 and TRBJ1-6): DSGVTQTPKHLITATGQRVTLRCSPRSGDLSVYWYQQSLDQGLQFLIQYYNGEERAKGNILERFSAQQFPDLHSELNLSSLELGDSALYFCASSVGTLGSPLHFGNGTRLTVT.

The rearrangement links TRBV18 to TRBJ1-1; 7 nucleotides match TRBD1. V was pared by 3 bases and J by 4 bases, with 8 bases of the junction left unmatched. Germline lookup yields CDR1 KGHSH and CDR2 LQKENI. This CDR3 comprises 15 residues. This CDR3 reads CASSPPTGVGTEAFF. The CDR3, as DNA: TGTGCCAGCTCACCCCCCACAGGGGTGGGCACTGAAGCTTTCTTT.

The V call is TRBV5-1, the J call TRBJ2-5, with 9 bases identical to TRBD1. This CDR3 is built from 17 residues. CDR1 is SGHRS and CDR2 is YFSETQ in the germline V gene. V gave up 3 bases and J gave up 4 bases; unmatched junction bases: 13. The CDR3 reads CASSSRDRDTTGETQYF. Written as DNA, the CDR3 is TGCGCCAGCAGCTCCCGGGACAGGGATACGACGGGAGAGACCCAGTACTTC.

The rearrangement links TRBV5-1 to TRBJ2-7, with a weak D call TRBD1 (5 bases). Germline V gene sequence: CDR1 SGHRS, CDR2 YFSETQ. CDR3 length equals 14 residues. V was cut by 0 bases and J by 4 bases, with 11 bases left in between. The CDR3 DNA reads TGCGCCAGCAGCTTGGAAGGGGCCAGGTACGAGCAGTACTTC. Its translation: CASSLEGARYEQYF.

The chain is built from TRBV6-6 and TRBJ2-1; 8 bases line up with TRBD2. Germline V gene lookup returns CDR1 MNHNY and CDR2 SVGAGI (reference sequence). Losses at the gene ends were 2 bases for V and 6 bases for J; bases not matched to a gene: 9. CDR3 length equals 16 residues. Here the CDR3 DNA reads TGTGCCAGCAGTTACGAACGGGGGGGCCTTGGCAATGAGCAGTTCTTC. This encodes CASSYERGGLGNEQFF.

The chain is built from TRBV30 and TRBJ1-2; 8 nucleotides match TRBD1. The germline gives CDR1 GTSNPN, CDR2 SVGIG (reference sequence). The CDR3 has 12 residues. J gave up 8 bases and V 3 bases, and 5 bases lay outside the gene matches. Here the CDR3 reads CAWSGTGEGYTF. The CDR3 DNA is TGTGCCTGGAGCGGGACAGGCGAAGGCTACACCTTC.

V usage is TRBV5-4 and J usage is TRBJ2-1, with TRBD2 as a possible D gene (5 bases). Trimming took 3 bases from V and 6 from J, leaving 13 bases between them. The CDR3 covers 14 residues. Per germline, CDR1 SGHNT and CDR2 YYREEE (reference sequence). The CDR3 DNA follows: TGTGCCAGCAGCTCGGGGAAAAACCTCAATGAGCAGTTCTTC. Translating gives CASSSGKNLNEQFF.

V usage is TRBV12-3 or TRBV12-4 and J usage is TRBJ2-7, with 12 bases identical to TRBD1. With V trimmed by 6 bases and J by 5 bases, 2 bases remained unmatched. CDR3 size: 13 residues. The CDR3 spells CASRGTGGDEQYF. The CDR3 DNA follows: TGTGCCAGCAGAGGGACAGGGGGCGACGAGCAGTACTTC.

The V and J genes are TRBV18 and TRBJ1-6; the D is unclear. V lost 3 bases to trimming and J lost 6 bases, with 15 bases between them. The germline V gene encodes CDR1 KGHSH and CDR2 LQKENI. The CDR3 has 16 amino acids. The CDR3 region is CASSPEGYSSNSPLHF. The CDR3 DNA is TGTGCCAGCTCACCGGAGGGTTATTCTTCTAATTCACCCCTCCACTTT.

The V and J genes are TRBV10-3 and TRBJ1-6, with a weak D call TRBD1 (6 bases). This CDR3 has 16 residues. V was clipped by 5 bases and J by 9 bases, with 20 bases between them. Germline-derived CDR1 and CDR2 are ENHRY and SYGVKD. The CDR3 here is CAISYGDTVFLSPLHF. In nucleotides, the CDR3 is TGTGCCATCAGTTACGGGGACACCGTATTCCTTTCACCCCTCCACTTT.

The chain combines TRBV30 with TRBJ2-1; D call uncertain. Germline CDR1 reads GTSNPN; CDR2 reads SVGIG (reference sequence). CDR3 length: 12 amino acids. Trimming removed 2 bases at V and 5 bases at J, with 7 bases between. Here the CDR3 DNA reads TGTGCCTGGAGTAGTGGCAACAATGAGCAGTTCTTC. This sequence encodes CAWSSGNNEQFF.

V is TRBV11-2 and J is TRBJ2-7; a possible D gene is TRBD1 (6 bases). The V gene lost 1 base and the J gene lost 2 bases, with 18 bases spanning the gap. The germline CDR1 and CDR2 sequences are SGHAT and FQNNGV. This CDR3 contains 17 residues. Here the CDR3 reads CASSLVRVGTSTYEQYF. The CDR3 DNA is TGTGCCAGCAGCTTAGTACGGGTTGGGACAAGTACCTACGAGCAGTACTTC.

V usage is TRBV5-5 and J usage is TRBJ1-1, with 8 positions matching TRBD1. CDR1 SGHKS and CDR2 YYEKEE come from the germline V gene (reference sequence). The CDR3 length is 13 residues. For the CDR3, the DNA is TGTGTGGGGGCCAGGGGGCCGGACACTGAAGCTTTCTTT. Its protein product is CVGARGPDTEAFF.

This rearrangement joins TRBV9 to TRBJ2-7; maybe TRBD1 (8 bases). The CDR3 sequence is 15 residues long. Germline lookup yields CDR1 SGDLS and CDR2 YYNGEE. V was pared by 0 bases and J by 3 bases, with 13 bases between. CDR3 loop: CASSVGTGGDYEQYF. CDR3 coding DNA: TGTGCCAGCAGCGTAGGAACAGGGGGGGACTACGAGCAGTACTTC.

The rearrangement uses TRBV15 and TRBJ2-2; perhaps TRBD2 as D (6 bases). The CDR3 is 15 amino acids. Trimming cost V 1 base and J 4 bases, with 10 bases left between them. Germline V lookup: CDR1 LNHNV, CDR2 YYDKDF (reference sequence). The CDR3 protein is CATSRGGVSTGELFF. The CDR3 region has the DNA TGTGCCACCAGCAGAGGCGGGGTTTCCACCGGGGAGCTGTTTTTT.

This clone was seen a few times. V is TRBV14 and J is TRBJ2-3, with 9 bases matching TRBD2. The CDR3 has 16 amino acids. The V and J ends lost 1 base and 4 bases, in that order; junction bases with no gene match: 6. Germline V gives CDR1 SGHDN, CDR2 FVKESK. The CDR3 region is CASSQGGGALADTQYF. The CDR3 nucleotides are TGTGCCAGCAGCCAAGGCGGGGGGGCCTTAGCAGATACGCAGTATTTT.

V is TRBV6-1 and J is TRBJ1-5; 7 bases match TRBD1. V gave up 4 bases and J gave up 5 bases; unmatched junction bases: 11. The CDR3 length is 16 residues. Germline V gene data show CDR1 as MNHNS and CDR2 as SASEGT. CDR3 loop: CASSVVGDSTYQPQHF. The CDR3, as DNA: TGTGCCAGCAGTGTTGTTGGGGACAGCACCTATCAGCCCCAGCATTTT.